This TCR beta chain was recorded in a study of blood T cells in healthy people across ages. General study results and limits: Among T cells, TCR beta diversity per million cells dropped roughly linearly as age rose.

The CDR3 loop spans 13 amino acids. Germline V gives CDR1 MNHEY, CDR2 SVGAGI. Details on this clonotype: Its antigen is as yet unknown.

Through a sample-barcoded 5' primer and a J-beta primer mix, a second PCR was run for 7 to 11 cycles. TCRdb re-called the 5' RACE reads with MiXCR, one entry per CDR3 protein. The sample comprises over 450,000 distinct CDR3 sequences, under 30% of which are singletons, and 8.5% to 9.5% rests with the top ten. These same records also appear under a second study, on T cells of mothers and their children. That study adds: In this cohort, donors were three healthy Caucasian mothers plus their six children. The yield was over 9 million TCR beta CDR3 reads from each mother and 2.5 million to 3.5 million from each child. The study found slightly higher but non-significant overlap in related versus unrelated mother-child pairs.

The sample consisted of blood. The chain carries TRBV6-5 and TRBJ2-1; TRBD1 matches 8 bases. The closer fit of TRBJ2-7 to the DNA end suggests the J call may be wrong. The clonotype originates from a boy younger than 18 in good health. CDR3 nucleotides: TGTGCCAGCAGAACCGGACAGGGCAACGAGCAGTACTTC. Translated, it gives CASRTGQGNEQYF.